This TCR beta chain was recovered during a study of T cells in Graves' hyperthyroidism and ophthalmopathy. Turning to this clonotype: Antigen unknown.

Template material for amplifying TCR beta CDR3 regions consisted of RNA transcripts. TCR CDR3 regions were first amplified by RT-PCR with HTBI primers. TCRdb redid the calling of the multiplex PCR reads with MiXCR, one entry per CDR3 protein. The table includes hundreds of thousands of distinct CDR3 sequences, about half detected once. Whole-study findings and limits: Most clonotypes expanded in the thyroid (above 0.001) were also present in blood. A model of 13 V-J pairs discriminated ophthalmopathy from stable hyperthyroidism.

Per the germline V gene, CDR1 is MNHNY and CDR2 is SVGAGI (reference sequence). This CDR3 is built from 13 residues. Trimming pared 7 bases from V and 0 bases from J, leaving 9 bases between. This rearrangement joins TRBV6-6 to TRBJ1-1; possible D gene TRBD1, 5 bases. Sequenced material: peripheral blood or thyroid tissue (not recorded which). The clonotype was recovered from a woman between 18 and 29 years old with Graves' hyperthyroidism. This chain's CDR3 is CASIRQLNTEAFF. The CDR3 DNA reads TGTGCCAGCATTCGACAGCTGAACACTGAAGCTTTCTTT.